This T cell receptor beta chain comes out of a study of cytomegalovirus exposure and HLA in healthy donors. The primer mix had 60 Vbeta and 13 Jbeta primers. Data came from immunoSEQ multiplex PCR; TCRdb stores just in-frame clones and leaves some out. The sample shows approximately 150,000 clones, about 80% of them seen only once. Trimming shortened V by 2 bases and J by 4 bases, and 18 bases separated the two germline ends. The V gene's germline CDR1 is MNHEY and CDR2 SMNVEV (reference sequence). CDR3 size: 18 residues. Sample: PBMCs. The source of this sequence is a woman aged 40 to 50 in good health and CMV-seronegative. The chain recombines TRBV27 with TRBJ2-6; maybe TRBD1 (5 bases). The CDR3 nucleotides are TGTGCCAGCAGTTTACTAACCGCCCAGGGAACCGGGGCCAACGTCCTGACTTTC. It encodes CASSLLTAQGTGANVLTF.